This TCR beta chain appears in the sequencing data of a study of control samples from healthy donors and cancer patients. V dropped 7 bases and J dropped 7; count of bases not matched to a gene: 11. The CDR3 spans 14 residues. From germline, CDR1 is LNHDA and CDR2 SQIVND (reference sequence). Clones were read by immunoSEQ multiplex PCR, and TCRdb kept only the in-frame ones, dropping some. The sample has about 59,000 clones, roughly 90% seen once. The rearrangement links TRBV19 to TRBJ2-3, with 7 bases fitting TRBD2. Input material: PBMCs. The receptor was isolated from a man aged 35 to 55 with colorectal cancer. DNA of the CDR3: TGTGCCAGTATGGGGGGGACCAAGGGGAATACGCAGTATTTT. Protein: CASMGGTKGNTQYF.